Listed below are T cell receptor beta chains from one sample, sequenced in a study of blood T cell repertoires in COVID-19. Data came from immunoSEQ multiplex PCR; TCRdb stores just in-frame clones and leaves some out. The table has roughly 180,000 clones, 75% to 90% seen once. Source material: peripheral blood. The receptors here all came from a man in his sixties or seventies with active or convalescent COVID-19. Both conserved end residues are part of each CDR3. D genes are given only for firm matches. Clone size is not always given. Where it is, it says once, few, many or a class for expanded clones.

cdr3_nt: TGTGCCAGCAGGGAGACAGACAGGGTCGGCTACACCTTC; cdr3_aa: CASRETDRVGYTF; d_call: TRBD1; cdr3_length: 13; clone_size: -; j_call: TRBJ1-2; v_call: TRBV2
cdr3_nt: TGTGCCAGTTTAGATCCGGGACAGAAAACTTATAGCAATCAGCCCCAGCATTTT; cdr3_aa: CASLDPGQKTYSNQPQHF; d_call: TRBD1; cdr3_length: 18; clone_size: -; j_call: TRBJ1-5; v_call: TRBV5-6
cdr3_nt: TGTGCCAGCAGCTCTCCCACTAGCGAAGATACGCAGTATTTT; cdr3_aa: CASSSPTSEDTQYF; d_call: TRBD2; cdr3_length: 14; clone_size: -; j_call: TRBJ2-3; v_call: TRBV5-4
cdr3_nt: TGCGCCAGCAGCCCGACAGAGAACACTGAAGCTTTCTTT; cdr3_aa: CASSPTENTEAFF; d_call: -; cdr3_length: 13; clone_size: -; j_call: TRBJ1-1; v_call: TRBV5-1
cdr3_nt: TGCAGCGTCAAAACTAGCGGGGGGAGCACAGATACGCAGTATTTT; cdr3_aa: CSVKTSGGSTDTQYF; d_call: TRBD2; cdr3_length: 15; clone_size: -; j_call: TRBJ2-3; v_call: TRBV29-1
cdr3_nt: TGTGCCAGCGCCCCCGGTGCGGGGGCCCCGAGGGAGACCCAGTACTTC; cdr3_aa: CASAPGAGAPRETQYF; d_call: -; cdr3_length: 16; clone_size: -; j_call: TRBJ2-5; v_call: TRBV21-1
cdr3_nt: TGTGCCACCAGCAGAGGTGGGAGGGGTCAAGAGACCCAGTACTTC; cdr3_aa: CATSRGGRGQETQYF; d_call: TRBD2; cdr3_length: 15; clone_size: -; j_call: TRBJ2-5; v_call: TRBV15
cdr3_nt: TGCGCCAGCAGCACCAGCGGGACGCAACACAATGAGCAGTTCTTC; cdr3_aa: CASSTSGTQHNEQFF; d_call: TRBD2; cdr3_length: 15; clone_size: -; j_call: TRBJ2-1; v_call: TRBV5-1
cdr3_nt: TGTGCCAGCAGCTCTACTGGACAGGTTTATGGCTACACCTTC; cdr3_aa: CASSSTGQVYGYTF; d_call: TRBD1; cdr3_length: 14; clone_size: -; j_call: TRBJ1-2; v_call: TRBV5-8
cdr3_nt: TGTGCCAGCAGCCTCGGACAGGGGTTACCCTACGAGCAGTACTTC; cdr3_aa: CASSLGQGLPYEQYF; d_call: TRBD1; cdr3_length: 15; clone_size: once; j_call: TRBJ2-7; v_call: TRBV5-6